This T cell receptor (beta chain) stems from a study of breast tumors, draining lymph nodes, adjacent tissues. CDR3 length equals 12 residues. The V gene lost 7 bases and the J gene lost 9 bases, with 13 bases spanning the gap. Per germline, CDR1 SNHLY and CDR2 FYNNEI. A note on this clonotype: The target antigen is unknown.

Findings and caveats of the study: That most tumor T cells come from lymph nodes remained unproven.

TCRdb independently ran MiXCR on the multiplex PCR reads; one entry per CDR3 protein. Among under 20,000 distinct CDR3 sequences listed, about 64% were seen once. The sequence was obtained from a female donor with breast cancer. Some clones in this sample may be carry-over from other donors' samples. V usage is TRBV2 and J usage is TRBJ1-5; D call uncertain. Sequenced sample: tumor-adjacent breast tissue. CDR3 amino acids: CASIGQSGPQHF. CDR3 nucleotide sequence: TGTGCCAGCATCGGCCAGTCGGGGCCCCAGCATTTT.